The 29 T cell receptor beta chains listed next were all sequenced from one sample in a study of molecular identifiers for immune sequencing clone quantification. TCRdb reprocessed the PCR reads with MiXCR, giving one entry per CDR3 protein. The table lists hundreds of thousands of distinct CDR3 sequences, roughly 25% of them singletons. Sequencing was carried out using naive CD8+ T cells from blood, with Jurkat cell RNA spiked in. The subset denotes: FACS-sorted CD8+CD4-CCR7+CD45RA+ naive T cells. The receptors originated from a human donor in good health. Some libraries in this study had Jurkat cell RNA spiked in.

This clonotype was detected only a few times. Here the CDR3 reads CASSLGLAGGQKTQYF. CDR3 DNA: TGTGCCAGCAGTTTGGGACTAGCGGGGGGGCAGAAGACCCAGTACTTC. This chain uses TRBV6-6 with TRBJ2-5; TRBD2 matches 16 bases. The CDR3 totals 16 residues. The trim removed 4 bases at V and 6 bases at J, leaving 5 bases unmatched. Germline-derived CDR1 and CDR2 are MNHNY and SVGAGI (reference sequence).

Notes on this clonotype: This clone may be a read error of a much larger clone one base away. This CDR3 is missing its conserved last phenylalanine or tryptophan, likely due to a read error. V is TRBV28 and J is TRBJ1-5; D perhaps matches TRBD1 (5 bases). The CDR3 runs 15 residues. Looked up from germline, CDR1 is MDHEN and CDR2 is SYDVKM. V lost 2 bases, J lost 5 bases, and 13 bases lay in between. In DNA form, the CDR3 reads TGTGCCAGCAGTTTAGGGGGTAAACCATATCAGCCCCAGCATCTT. Amino acids: CASSLGGKPYQPQHL.

This sequence joins TRBV28 and TRBJ2-3; D unclear. The CDR3 is 14 amino acids. Germline V CDR1 and CDR2: MDHEN, SYDVKM. The V end was cut by 8 bases, the J end by 0 bases, with 12 bases between. In DNA form, the CDR3 reads TGTGCCAGCTGCCTGGGGATAAGCACAGATACGCAGTATTTT. As protein: CASCLGISTDTQYF. The whole variable domain, remainder taken from reference TRBV28 and TRBJ2-3, is DVKVTQSSRYLVKRTGEKVFLECVQDMDHENMFWYRQDPGLGLRLIYFSYDVKMKEKGDIPEGYSVSREKKERFSLILESASTNQTSMYLCASCLGISTDTQYFGPGTRLTVL.

Details on this clonotype: This CDR3 fails to terminate in the conserved phenylalanine or tryptophan, so it likely reflects a read error. DNA for the CDR3: TGTGCCAGCAGTGAGGGACAGGTTCGGCAAGAGACCCAGTACCTC. Its protein is CASSEGQVRQETQYL. This chain links TRBV12-3 or TRBV12-4 with TRBJ2-5; 8 positions match TRBD1. The CDR3 is 15 residues long. V shed 5 bases, J shed 2 bases, and the junction held 7 bases outside the gene matches.

This clonotype has a handful of counts. The chain is built from TRBV6-2 or TRBV6-3 and TRBJ1-1; the match to TRBD1 covers 8 bases. Trimming removed 2 bases from V and 5 bases from J; junction bases left unmatched: 10. This CDR3 has 16 residues. Germline V lookup: CDR1 MNHEY, CDR2 SVGEGT. The CDR3, as DNA: TGTGCCAGCAGTTACGGGTATCCAGGGGGCGGGACTGAAGCTTTCTTT. It is translated as CASSYGYPGGGTEAFF.

This clonotype was seen only once. Sequence at one end of the junction differs from germline and may be a read error. The V and J genes are TRBV6-1 and TRBJ2-1, with a tentative D call TRBD1 (6 bases). Per germline, CDR1 MNHNS and CDR2 SASEGT. The CDR3 extends over 16 amino acids. The DNA for the CDR3 is TGTGCCGGCAGTGCGCCCACAGGGAACTACTACAATGAGCAGTTCTTC. Amino acids: CAGSAPTGNYYNEQFF.

The V and J genes are TRBV24-1 and TRBJ2-3; 12 nucleotides line up with TRBD2. The germline CDR1 and CDR2 sequences are KGHDR and SFDVKD. The CDR3 runs 21 residues. V shed 5 bases, J shed 3 bases, and the junction held 20 bases outside the gene matches. In DNA, the CDR3 is TGTGCCACCAGTGGCCACCCTAGGACGCCTAGCGGGAGGGCCGGAACAGATACGCAGTATTTT. The encoded protein is CATSGHPRTPSGRAGTDTQYF.

This clonotype was seen many times. The genes are TRBV7-2 and TRBJ1-1; 7 nucleotides agree with TRBD1. Germline CDR1 is SGHTA and CDR2 is FQGNSA. This CDR3 region has 16 residues. V lost 1 base, J lost 0 bases, and 5 bases stayed unmatched. The CDR3 region has the DNA TGTGCCAGCAGCTTAGGACAGGGAGGGATGAACACTGAAGCTTTCTTT. Encoded protein: CASSLGQGGMNTEAFF.

This clonotype was detected many times. V gene TRBV20-1 combines with J gene TRBJ2-7; no definite D call. CDR3 length: 13 residues. Trimming removed 1 base at V and 0 bases at J, with 7 bases between. The germline gives CDR1 DFQATT, CDR2 SNEGSKA (reference sequence). The CDR3 region has the DNA TGCAGTGCTAGAGCAGGTAGCTCCTACGAGCAGTACTTC. Encoded protein: CSARAGSSYEQYF.

The gene calls are TRBV25-1 and TRBJ2-3; TRBD2 aligns across 8 bases. V dropped 3 bases and J dropped 2; count of bases not matched to a gene: 4. The CDR3 runs to 15 residues. Germline values: CDR1 MGHDK, CDR2 SYGVNS. This chain's CDR3 is CASSDSSGSTDTQYF. The CDR3 DNA is TGTGCCAGCAGTGACTCTAGCGGGTCCACAGATACGCAGTATTTT.

There are many counts of this clonotype. The rearrangement links TRBV30 to TRBJ2-7, with D perhaps TRBD2 (5 bases). Per germline, CDR1 GTSNPN and CDR2 SVGIG (reference sequence). V was cut by 4 bases and J by 0 bases, with 10 bases left in between. CDR3 length: 13 amino acids. This CDR3 reads CAWIEGISYEQYF. CDR3 nucleotides: TGTGCCTGGATTGAGGGTATCTCCTACGAGCAGTACTTC.

The chain couples TRBV28 to TRBJ1-5, with D uncertain. The CDR3 covers 14 residues. With 6 bases removed from V and 9 bases from J, the gap between germline ends came to 18 bases. Germline V CDR1 and CDR2: MDHEN, SYDVKM. CDR3 sequence reads: CASSSRPGLVPQHF. The CDR3 nucleotides read TGTGCCAGCAGCTCGAGACCGGGATTGGTGCCCCAGCATTTT.

The table lists this clonotype with a few counts. Possible read error: a much larger clone is one base away. The missing conserved phenylalanine or tryptophan at the end of this CDR3 makes a read error likely. The chain is built from TRBV9 and TRBJ2-3; 9 bases are shared with TRBD2. The CDR3 has 17 amino acids. The germline V gene encodes CDR1 SGDLS and CDR2 YYNGEE. With 3 bases clipped from V and 0 bases from J, the junction kept 8 bases outside the gene matches. The CDR3 coding sequence is TGTGCCAGCAGCGGGACTAGCGTCTACTCTAGCACAGATACGCAGTATTCT. Its protein is CASSGTSVYSSTDTQYS.

This sequence joins TRBV27 and TRBJ2-1; D might be TRBD2 (7 bases). Germline CDR1 is MNHEY and CDR2 is SMNVEV (reference sequence). The ends were cut back, 5 bases at V and 7 bases at J, with 21 bases in the middle. The CDR3 covers 16 residues. CDR3: CASSPLLEGGQNEQFF. CDR3 sequence (DNA): TGTGCCAGCAGTCCGCTTCTTGAGGGGGGGCAAAATGAGCAGTTCTTC.

In regard to this clonotype: This may arise from a read error, as a much more abundant clone is one base away. The rearrangement links TRBV7-9 to TRBJ2-2, with 9 bases lining up with TRBD1. CDR3 size: 15 residues. Germline V gene sequence: CDR1 SEHNR, CDR2 FQNEAQ (reference sequence). In DNA form, the CDR3 reads TGTGTCAGCAGCGCCCGGGACAGGGCCACCGGGGAGCTGTTTTTT. It specifies CVSSARDRATGELFF.

The J gene is TRBJ2-5, the V gene TRBV6-2 or TRBV6-3, with 10 bases fitting TRBD2. V lost 2 bases to trimming and J lost 4 bases; unmatched junction nucleotides: 16. The CDR3 has 19 residues. Germline-derived CDR1 and CDR2 are MNHEY and SVGEGT. The CDR3 sequence: CASSYQREGASRFLETQYF. CDR3 in DNA: TGTGCCAGCAGTTACCAGCGGGAGGGCGCCAGCCGTTTTCTAGAGACCCAGTACTTC.

In this sample, this clonotype turned up a few times. Just one base apart from a much larger clone, this may be a read error. The chain has TRBV12-3 or TRBV12-4 and TRBJ2-3, with unresolved D. V gave up 4 bases and J gave up 1 base, with 9 bases separating them. This CDR3 is built from 14 residues. The CDR3 spells CASSWDTRTDTQYF. In DNA, the CDR3 is TGTGCCAGCAGTTGGGATACTCGCACAGATACGCAGTATTTT.

Many counts were recorded for this clonotype. The chain couples TRBV10-3 to TRBJ2-3; D is perhaps TRBD1 (6 bases). CDR1 and CDR2 (germline): ENHRY, SYGVKD. The length of the CDR3 is 14 residues. V shed 10 bases and J shed 1 base, with 15 bases lying between them. Here the CDR3 reads CATETGSGTDTQYF. The CDR3 nucleotides read TGTGCCACTGAAACAGGGTCGGGCACAGATACGCAGTATTTT.

This clonotype was counted between two and nine times. Here the CDR3 DNA reads TGTGCCACCAGCAGCGGACTAGCGAACAAAGCGAACACCGGGGAGCTGTTTTTT. Its protein is CATSSGLANKANTGELFF. This chain uses TRBV15 with TRBJ2-2; 9 bases fit TRBD2. Germline CDR1 reads LNHNV; CDR2 reads YYDKDF (reference sequence). There are 18 residues in the CDR3. Trimming took 3 bases from V and 0 from J; bases not matched to a gene: 8.

About this clonotype: The conserved phenylalanine or tryptophan normally closing the CDR3 is absent here, so this likely arose from a read error. The V gene is TRBV9, the J gene TRBJ2-3; 12 bases fit TRBD2. This CDR3 region has 15 residues. Looked up from germline, CDR1 is SGDLS and CDR2 is YYNGEE. V was clipped by 5 bases and J by 3 bases; unmatched bases: 4. Here the CDR3 DNA reads TGTGCCAGCAGTCCTAGCGGGGGGGCTACAGATACGCAGTATCTT. As protein: CASSPSGGATDTQYL.

This clonotype showed up just a few times. The chain links TRBV27 to TRBJ2-7, with D maybe TRBD1 (6 bases). The V gene lost 6 bases and the J gene lost 5 bases, with 20 bases spanning the gap. Germline loops: CDR1 MNHEY, CDR2 SMNVEV (reference sequence). The CDR3 consists of 15 residues. The CDR3 DNA sequence: TGTGCCAGCAGAGCACAGGGTAGTTTATTCAACGAGCAGTACTTC. Its translation: CASRAQGSLFNEQYF.

This clonotype showed up many times. The chain carries TRBV7-6 and TRBJ2-2; 7 bases are shared with TRBD1. The V segment lost 1 base and the J segment 7 bases; nucleotides outside the gene matches: 6. CDR3 length: 15 amino acids. Per the germline V gene, CDR1 is SGHVS and CDR2 is FNYEAQ. CDR3 sequence (DNA): TGTGCCAGCAGCTTAGGAGGGGGCGCGGTCGGGGAGCTGTTTTTT. Protein: CASSLGGGAVGELFF.

Of note for this clonotype: A much larger clone lies one base from this, so it may be a read error. The chain carries TRBV7-9 and TRBJ1-4, with D hard to call. This CDR3 has 13 amino acids. Germline-derived CDR1 and CDR2 are SEHNR and FQNEAQ (reference sequence). The CDR3 DNA follows: TGTGCCAGCAGTTACACCAGCAGTGAAAAACTGGTTTTT. Amino acids: CASSYTSSEKLVF.

This clonotype was counted ten times or more. This sequence joins TRBV7-6 and TRBJ1-5; TRBD1 is a possible D gene (6 bases). The CDR3 loop spans 13 amino acids. V was pared by 1 base and J by 7 bases, with 8 bases between. Germline V gene data show CDR1 as SGHVS and CDR2 as FNYEAQ. The CDR3 coding sequence is TGTGCCAGCAGCTTAGAACAGGGACAGCCCCAGCATTTT. As protein: CASSLEQGQPQHF.

Note on this clonotype: This may be a read error, as it is one base from a much larger clone. The chain employs TRBV27 and TRBJ1-5; weak D call: TRBD1 (6 bases). CDR3 length equals 14 residues. Trimming removed 3 bases at V and 7 bases at J, with 13 bases between. Germline CDR1 reads MNHEY; CDR2 reads SMNVEV (reference sequence). The CDR3 sequence: CASSLSGAGQPQHF. The DNA of the CDR3 is TGTGCCAGCAGTTTGTCAGGGGCGGGCCAGCCCCAGCATTTT.

In the case of this clonotype: A much larger clone differs by one base, so this may be a read error. CDR3: CSAGDSKGAPLYEQYF. The CDR3 nucleotides are TGCAGTGCTGGAGATAGTAAGGGGGCCCCTTTGTACGAGCAGTACTTC. J is TRBJ2-7 and V is TRBV20-1; 7 positions agree with TRBD1. The CDR3 loop spans 16 amino acids. Germline lookup yields CDR1 DFQATT and CDR2 SNEGSKA (reference sequence).

This clonotype turned up a few times. A read error may account for a junction end that differs from germline. The gene calls are TRBV29-1 and TRBJ2-5; no definite D call. Germline CDR1 and CDR2: SQVTM and ANQGSEA. This CDR3 spans 14 amino acids. DNA of the CDR3: TGCGGCGTTGACGGTACACCCCCCGGAGAGACCCAGTACTTC. This sequence encodes CGVDGTPPGETQYF.

This clonotype appeared a few times. The chain joins TRBV5-5 to TRBJ2-1, with D tentatively TRBD1 (5 bases). The V and J ends lost 2 bases and 2 bases respectively, with 11 bases between them. CDR1 is SGHKS and CDR2 is YYEKEE in the germline V gene (reference sequence). This CDR3 is 15 amino acids long. CDR3 sequence reads: CASSFGAGTYNEQFF. DNA for the CDR3: TGTGCCAGCAGCTTTGGGGCAGGGACCTACAATGAGCAGTTCTTC.

This clonotype showed up just a few times. This sequence joins TRBV4-1 and TRBJ2-7, with 7 positions matching TRBD2. The CDR3 length is 16 residues. The J segment lost 3 bases and the V segment lost 1 base, leaving 9 bases of the junction unmatched. Germline V gene data show CDR1 as MGHRA and CDR2 as YSYEKL. This CDR3 is CASSQGARGSDYEQYF. The CDR3 coding sequence is TGCGCCAGCAGCCAAGGGGCGCGGGGGTCTGACTACGAGCAGTACTTC.